These 32 T cell receptor beta chains originate from one sample sequenced in a study of CD8 T cells in ankylosing spondylitis. Study-wide points: It appeared that ankylosing spondylitis blood was characterized by a TCR beta motif of fewer than 10 highly homologous variants.

TCRdb recomputed calls from the 5' RACE reads with MiXCR, one row per CDR3 protein. Of some 840,000 distinct CDR3 sequences listed, approximately 10% are singletons. For these TCRs, the target antigens are not known. Material for sequencing was blood, either unsorted or a sorted T cell fraction (not recorded which). The receptors originated from a male donor with ankylosing spondylitis.

This clonotype occurred many times. An end of the junction differs from the germline gene, which may be a read error. The chain joins TRBV7-9 to TRBJ1-1; no definite D call. The CDR3 is made up of 13 amino acids. Germline assignment: CDR1 SEHNR and CDR2 FQNEAQ (reference sequence). The CDR3 loop is CASSLEGSTEAFF. The CDR3 DNA follows: TGCGCCAGCAGCTTGGAGGGTAGCACTGAAGCTTTCTTT. Based on the CDR3 plus reference TRBV7-9 and TRBJ1-1, the full variable domain is DTGVSQNPRHKITKRGQNVTFRCDPISEHNRLYWYRQTLGQGPEFLTYFQNEAQLEKSRLLSDRFSAERPKGSFSTLEIQRTEQGDSAMYLCASSLEGSTEAFFGQGTRLTVV.

The CDR3 loop is CASSFLLAGGPPDTQYF. The CDR3 DNA is TGTGCCAGCAGTTTCCTCCTAGCGGGGGGGCCTCCAGATACGCAGTATTTT. The V and J genes are TRBV12-3 or TRBV12-4 and TRBJ2-3; 12 bases fit TRBD2. The V segment lost 3 bases and the J segment 4 bases; nucleotides outside the gene matches: 8. The CDR3 is 17 residues long.

This clonotype was counted between two and nine times. The chain employs TRBV6-5 and TRBJ2-1; D is unresolved. The CDR3 runs to 12 residues. V lost 10 bases and J lost 5, with 12 bases in between. From germline, CDR1 is MNHEY and CDR2 SVGAGI. The CDR3 here is CATGPMDNEQFF. In DNA, the CDR3 is TGTGCCACAGGACCGATGGACAATGAGCAGTTCTTC.

In its sample, this clonotype was seen a few times. J is TRBJ2-5 and V is TRBV7-8; no firm D call. Germline V gives CDR1 SGHVS, CDR2 FQNEAQ. The V end was cut by 7 bases, the J end by 1 base, with 10 bases between. This CDR3 has 13 residues. DNA for the CDR3: TGTGCCAGCACTGGAAGGGTCCAAGAGACCCAGTACTTC. This translates into CASTGRVQETQYF.

This clonotype was recorded many times. The chain has TRBV6-6 and TRBJ1-1; D is undetermined. The CDR3 sequence is 11 residues long. Germline-derived CDR1 and CDR2 are MNHNY and SVGAGI (reference sequence). V was shortened by 7 bases and J by 1 base, with 4 bases between the two germline ends. CDR3 loop: CASTKNTEAFF. In DNA form, the CDR3 reads TGTGCCAGCACTAAGAACACTGAAGCTTTCTTT.

V is TRBV5-1 and J is TRBJ2-7; D possibly corresponds to TRBD2 (5 bases). V lost 5 bases and J lost 1, with 10 bases in between. There are 13 residues in the CDR3. Looked up from germline, CDR1 is SGHRS and CDR2 is YFSETQ. CDR3 coding DNA: TGCGCCAGCAGAGAGGGCTCTTCCTACGAGCAGTACTTC. Amino acids: CASREGSSYEQYF.

The J gene is TRBJ1-5, the V gene TRBV20-1; D ambiguous. CDR1 and CDR2 (germline): DFQATT, SNEGSKA (reference sequence). Trimming removed 5 bases at V and 4 bases at J, with 9 bases between. The CDR3 consists of 12 residues. CDR3 DNA sequence: TGCAGTGCTGACGGCCGTAATCAGCCCCAGCATTTT. Protein sequence: CSADGRNQPQHF.

There are many counts of this clonotype. The rearrangement joins TRBV6-5 to TRBJ1-1; the D gene is possibly TRBD1 (6 bases). The length of the CDR3 is 15 residues. Trimming removed 2 bases from V and 4 bases from J, with 14 bases in between. Germline CDR1 and CDR2: MNHEY and SVGAGI. In nucleotides, the CDR3 is TGTGCCAGCAGTTACAACAGGGTAGTGATCACTGAAGCTTTCTTT. Translated: CASSYNRVVITEAFF.

The J gene is TRBJ2-1, the V gene TRBV20-1; maybe TRBD1 (6 bases). V was shortened by 6 bases and J by 15 bases, with 21 bases between the two germline ends. The CDR3 is 12 amino acids. Germline V gives CDR1 DFQATT, CDR2 SNEGSKA (reference sequence). This chain's CDR3 is CSAHLGTLKGFF. The DNA for the CDR3 is TGCAGTGCGCATCTCGGGACACTAAAGGGGTTCTTC.

This clonotype was counted at least ten times. V and J are TRBV7-2 and TRBJ2-7; 8 bases align to TRBD1. J gave up 3 bases and V 5 bases, and 9 bases lay outside the gene matches. The CDR3 is made up of 15 amino acids. Germline CDR1 reads SGHTA; CDR2 reads FQGNSA. The CDR3 is CASSLTGTGYYEQYF. CDR3 DNA sequence: TGTGCCAGCAGCCTCACCGGGACAGGATACTACGAGCAGTACTTC.

The chain combines TRBV2 with TRBJ1-6; TRBD1 might be the D (5 bases). The CDR3 consists of 13 residues. The germline V and J ends were trimmed by 3 bases and 13 bases, with 13 bases remaining between them. Germline CDR1 is SNHLY and CDR2 is FYNNEI. The CDR3 region has the DNA TGTGCCAGCAGTGACAGGGTGCGACTCCCCCTCCACTTT. This translates into CASSDRVRLPLHF.

The chain links TRBV6-5 to TRBJ1-2, with D uncertain. The CDR3 contains 16 residues. From germline, CDR1 is MNHEY and CDR2 SVGAGI. Deletions cut 0 bases from V and 8 bases from J, with 19 bases between. The CDR3 region is CASSYSGYGLRRGYTF. The CDR3 DNA reads TGTGCCAGCAGTTACTCAGGATACGGTCTGAGACGGGGCTACACCTTC.

This chain links TRBV5-5 with TRBJ2-7; TRBD2 matches 8 bases. Per the germline V gene, CDR1 is SGHKS and CDR2 is YYEKEE (reference sequence). This CDR3 contains 15 residues. The V and J ends lost 3 bases and 3 bases, in that order; junction bases with no gene match: 8. The CDR3 loop reads CASSSGLELSYEQYF. The CDR3 DNA follows: TGTGCCAGCAGCTCGGGACTAGAGTTGAGCTACGAGCAGTACTTC.

CDR3 in DNA: TGTGCCAGCAGTTCCAACCCTCCCGGGCGGGACTATGGCTACACCTTC. It is translated as CASSSNPPGRDYGYTF. The chain couples TRBV12-3 or TRBV12-4 to TRBJ1-2; no clear D gene. Trimming stripped 4 bases from V and 3 bases from J, with 18 bases between. The CDR3 covers 16 residues.

V gene TRBV9 combines with J gene TRBJ2-7; 8 positions agree with TRBD2. The CDR3 sequence is 17 residues long. The germline CDR1 and CDR2 sequences are SGDLS and YYNGEE. Unmatched junction bases numbered 15, after V lost 2 bases and J lost 5 bases. The CDR3 bases are TGTGCCAGCAGCGTGAGTCTAGCGGGTACGTCTCCTAACGAGCAGTACTTC. Protein sequence: CASSVSLAGTSPNEQYF. The variable domain in full, completed from reference TRBV9 and TRBJ2-7, reads DSGVTQTPKHLITATGQRVTLRCSPRSGDLSVYWYQQSLDQGLQFLIQYYNGEERAKGNILERFSAQQFPDLHSELNLSSLELGDSALYFCASSVSLAGTSPNEQYFGPGTRLTVT.

The chain carries TRBV20-1 and TRBJ1-1; D is unclear. The CDR3 totals 11 residues. Germline CDR1 and CDR2: DFQATT and SNEGSKA (reference sequence). Trimming shortened V by 6 bases and J by 8 bases, and 13 bases separated the two germline ends. The CDR3 here is CSAPRPGEAFF. The CDR3 coding sequence is TGCAGTGCCCCCCGGCCCGGCGAAGCTTTCTTT.

This chain connects TRBV12-3 or TRBV12-4 to TRBJ1-5; 7 bases map to TRBD1. Trimming cost V 5 bases and J 5 bases; bases outside gene matches: 6. This CDR3 comprises 14 residues. This CDR3 reads CASSPTGDHQPQHF. The CDR3 region has the DNA TGTGCCAGCAGTCCTACAGGGGACCATCAGCCCCAGCATTTT.

This clonotype has a count of ten or more. CDR3 sequence reads: CSASPTPTGGIQYF. The CDR3 nucleotides read TGCAGTGCTAGTCCCACCCCGACAGGGGGGATTCAGTACTTC. The rearrangement links TRBV20-1 to TRBJ2-4; 9 bases map to TRBD1. The V and J ends lost 3 bases and 10 bases, in that order; junction bases with no gene match: 10. Per germline, CDR1 DFQATT and CDR2 SNEGSKA (reference sequence). This CDR3 contains 14 residues.

This chain links TRBV5-1 with TRBJ2-1, with TRBD2 matching 7 bases. The CDR3 is made up of 14 amino acids. Germline CDR1 reads SGHRS; CDR2 reads YFSETQ. Unmatched junction bases numbered 4, after V lost 2 bases and J lost 5 bases. The CDR3 loop reads CASSFAGAHNEQFF. The DNA of the CDR3 is TGCGCCAGCAGCTTTGCGGGAGCCCACAATGAGCAGTTCTTC. The full variable domain, with the rest looked up from reference TRBV5-1 and TRBJ2-1, is KAGVTQTPRYLIKTRGQQVTLSCSPISGHRSVSWYQQTPGQGLQFLFEYFSETQRNKGNFPGRFSGRQFSNSRSEMNVSTLELGDSALYLCASSFAGAHNEQFFGPGTRLTVL.

The CDR3 DNA reads TGCGCCAGCAGCCCCACTGACGGAATACGCGGTACGCAGTATTTT. Protein: CASSPTDGIRGTQYF. The gene calls are TRBV5-1 and TRBJ2-3; no firm D call. Deletions cut 4 bases from V and 8 bases from J, with 20 bases between. CDR1 is SGHRS and CDR2 is YFSETQ in the germline V gene. The CDR3 runs to 15 residues.

The V and J genes are TRBV20-1 and TRBJ1-2, with a weak D call TRBD1 (5 bases). Per germline, CDR1 DFQATT and CDR2 SNEGSKA (reference sequence). Deletions cut 6 bases from V and 4 bases from J, with 12 bases between. CDR3 length: 12 amino acids. CDR3 sequence reads: CSASIQGYGYTF. The CDR3 region has the DNA TGCAGTGCGTCCATCCAGGGCTATGGCTACACCTTC.

The rearrangement uses TRBV7-2 and TRBJ2-5; unclear D gene. The ends were cut back, 3 bases at V and 2 bases at J, with 16 bases in the middle. The length of the CDR3 is 16 residues. Per germline, CDR1 SGHTA and CDR2 FQGNSA. The CDR3 region has the DNA TGTGCCAGCAGCTTCGCGCCGACGGTGGGGCAAGAGACCCAGTACTTC. Its translation is CASSFAPTVGQETQYF.

This clonotype was found a few times. This chain uses TRBV28 with TRBJ2-4; the match to TRBD2 covers 7 bases. V dropped 6 bases and J dropped 3; count of bases not matched to a gene: 8. The CDR3 runs to 15 residues. Germline CDR1 reads MDHEN; CDR2 reads SYDVKM. This CDR3 reads CASSPGGDYKNIQYF. CDR3 sequence (DNA): TGTGCCAGCAGCCCTGGGGGGGACTACAAAAACATTCAGTACTTC.

J is TRBJ2-2 and V is TRBV7-8; 12 bases map to TRBD1. Germline CDR1 and CDR2: SGHVS and FQNEAQ. The CDR3 length is 16 residues. The V gene end was trimmed by 5 bases and the J gene end by 6 bases; junction bases not matched to a gene: 7. In nucleotides, the CDR3 is TGTGCCAGCAGCGCGCACCGGGACAGGGGGCCCGGGGAGCTGTTTTTT. It encodes CASSAHRDRGPGELFF.

V usage is TRBV30 and J usage is TRBJ2-3; 7 bases agree with TRBD1. Trimming cost V 0 bases and J 9 bases; bases outside gene matches: 6. This CDR3 contains 13 residues. Germline V gene lookup returns CDR1 GTSNPN and CDR2 SVGIG (reference sequence). The chain's CDR3 is CAWSVGTGVTQYF. The DNA of the CDR3 is TGTGCCTGGAGTGTCGGCACAGGGGTAACGCAGTATTTT.

The chain joins TRBV29-1 to TRBJ2-7; D unresolved. This CDR3 has 11 residues. CDR1 SQVTM and CDR2 ANQGSEA come from the germline V gene. Between the trimmed V and J ends, which lost 5 bases and 2 bases, there was a span of 7 bases. The CDR3 nucleotides read TGCAGCGTTTTCTCGGCCTACGAGCAGTACTTC. This encodes CSVFSAYEQYF.

This clonotype appeared many times. This chain uses TRBV12-3 or TRBV12-4 with TRBJ1-3; tentatively, D is TRBD1 (6 bases). The CDR3 runs to 15 residues. V lost 4 bases and J lost 0, with 10 bases in between. CDR3 coding DNA: TGTGCCAGCAGTTGGGGGGCCCACTCTGGAAACACCATATATTTT. This sequence encodes CASSWGAHSGNTIYF.

This clonotype was found a few times. The genes are TRBV4-2 and TRBJ2-3; D is perhaps TRBD1 (5 bases). The CDR3 extends over 20 amino acids. Germline loops: CDR1 LGHNA, CDR2 YNFKEQ. Trimming pared 0 bases from V and 8 bases from J, leaving 30 bases between. The CDR3 DNA reads as TGTGCCAGCAGCCAAGATATGGGTGAAGGGCACCCCTCGCTTGGGGCTACGCAGTATTTT. This codes for CASSQDMGEGHPSLGATQYF.

This chain connects TRBV12-5 to TRBJ2-3, with TRBD2 matching 9 bases. Germline V lookup: CDR1 LGHNT, CDR2 FRNRAP. V was pared by 5 bases and J by 2 bases, with 8 bases of the junction left unmatched. The CDR3 has 16 amino acids. Here the CDR3 DNA reads TGTGCTAGTGGTCCCGGGCTAGCGGGGTTCACAGATACGCAGTATTTT. Protein sequence: CASGPGLAGFTDTQYF. Full variable domain (rest looked up from reference TRBV12-5 and TRBJ2-3): DARVTQTPRHKVTEMGQEVTMRCQPILGHNTVFWYRQTMMQGLELLAYFRNRAPLDDSGMPKDRFSAEMPDATLATLKIQPSEPRDSAVYFCASGPGLAGFTDTQYFGPGTRLTVL.

This clonotype was counted many times. V usage is TRBV5-1 and J usage is TRBJ2-7, with TRBD1 matching 8 bases. Germline assignment: CDR1 SGHRS and CDR2 YFSETQ. J was trimmed by 5 bases and V by 7 bases; bases with no gene match: 14. The CDR3 contains 15 residues. As DNA, the CDR3 is TGCGCCAGCTTCGATCTACTTCAGGGGGCTGACGAGCAGTACTTC. This codes for CASFDLLQGADEQYF.

This clonotype was counted at least ten times. Germline and junction disagree at one end, which may indicate a read error. This sequence joins TRBV5-1 and TRBJ2-1; 10 bases are shared with TRBD1. This CDR3 has 12 amino acids. Per the germline V gene, CDR1 is SGHRS and CDR2 is YFSETQ. CDR3: CASSYTPGQGTF. CDR3 nucleotide sequence: TGCGCCAGCAGCTACACGCCGGGACAGGGGACCTTC.

A few counts support this clonotype. The rearrangement links TRBV29-1 to TRBJ1-6; 7 nucleotides line up with TRBD1. The CDR3 has 13 amino acids. The germline V gene encodes CDR1 SQVTM and CDR2 ANQGSEA. Trimming at V came to 6 bases and at J to 3 bases, leaving 2 bases not matched to a gene. The CDR3 protein is CSVGTDYNSPLHF. The CDR3 DNA is TGCAGCGTCGGGACAGACTATAATTCACCCCTCCACTTT.